This T cell receptor beta chain was identified during a study of cytomegalovirus exposure and HLA in healthy donors. For the study at large: Researchers previously reported finding 117 million unique TCR beta sequences from 170 million or so T cells. Broader study findings: Most TCR beta V segments were productive about 87% or about 30% of the time in an earlier analysis.

Germline V gene data show CDR1 as GTSNPN and CDR2 as SVGIG (reference sequence). The CDR3 runs 13 residues. Trimming left V 2 bases short and J 6 bases short, with 11 bases between. In regard to this clone: Its matching antigen is unknown.

It was with 60 Vbeta and 13 Jbeta primers that the PCR ran. Sequencing was performed with immunoSEQ multiplex PCR; in TCRdb, only in-frame clones are kept and a portion is missing. The table lists over 100,000 clones, roughly 69% of them singletons. The material sequenced was PBMCs. The sequence was collected from a woman in her seventies in good health and CMV-seropositive. The gene calls are TRBV30 and TRBJ1-5; D may be TRBD1 (6 bases). Here the CDR3 reads CAWSMGGRQPQHF. In nucleotides, the CDR3 is TGTGCCTGGAGTATGGGGGGGCGTCAGCCCCAGCATTTT.